A single sample is the source of the 21 T cell receptor beta chains below, sequenced in a study of OX40 agonist ivuxolimab in advanced cancers. Using immunoSEQ multiplex PCR, the repertoire was profiled, and TCRdb retains in-frame clones only, with some absent. Here the sample spans tens of thousands of clones, around nine tenths being singletons. This specimen consisted of CD4+ or CD8+ T cells sorted from blood, obtained in a trial of the OX40 agonist ivuxolimab. The receptors come from an adult with an advanced solid tumor such as melanoma, head and neck, liver or kidney cancer.

The chain couples TRBV7-2 to TRBJ1-5; D unresolved. The CDR3 is made up of 14 amino acids. V dropped 5 bases and J dropped 2 bases, with 10 bases sitting between them. Per germline, CDR1 SGHTA and CDR2 FQGNSA. The CDR3 is CASSASGGNQPQHF. The CDR3 DNA reads TGTGCCAGCAGCGCGAGTGGGGGCAATCAGCCCCAGCATTTT.

The V gene is TRBV9, the J gene TRBJ2-5; TRBD2 matches 8 bases. The V gene end was trimmed by 3 bases and the J gene end by 5 bases; junction bases not matched to a gene: 0. The CDR3 sequence is 12 residues long. Germline CDR1 reads SGDLS; CDR2 reads YYNGEE. Here the CDR3 DNA reads TGTGCCAGCAGCGCGGGGGGGGAGACCCAGTACTTC. Translated: CASSAGGETQYF. Variable domain in full (rest from reference TRBV9 and TRBJ2-5): DSGVTQTPKHLITATGQRVTLRCSPRSGDLSVYWYQQSLDQGLQFLIQYYNGEERAKGNILERFSAQQFPDLHSELNLSSLELGDSALYFCASSAGGETQYFGPGTRLLVL.

In this sample, this clone turned up a few times. The chain has TRBV6-5 and TRBJ1-2; 10 bases align to TRBD1. Germline assignment: CDR1 MNHEY and CDR2 SVGAGI. V was clipped by 2 bases and J by 11 bases; unmatched bases: 8. There are 14 residues in the CDR3. CDR3 sequence (DNA): TGTGCCAGCAGTTACGGGGGACAGGGGTCCCGGTACACCTTC. Its protein product is CASSYGGQGSRYTF.

V usage is TRBV4-2 and J usage is TRBJ2-4, with 8 bases that match TRBD2. The V segment lost 1 base and the J segment 8 bases; nucleotides outside the gene matches: 10. CDR1 and CDR2 from the germline V gene are LGHNA and YNFKEQ. The CDR3 totals 16 residues. The CDR3 reads CASSQGGGLAVDIQYF. The DNA for the CDR3 is TGTGCCAGCAGCCAAGGGGGTGGACTAGCCGTGGACATTCAGTACTTC.

The chain carries TRBV7-8 and TRBJ2-2; either TRBD1 or TRBD2 may supply D (6 bases each). V lost 5 bases to trimming and J lost 0 bases, with 16 bases between them. The CDR3 is 17 amino acids. Germline CDR1 and CDR2: SGHVS and FQNEAQ. The CDR3 DNA reads as TGTGCCAGCAGCCCCAGGTTGAGGGGGGCGAACACCGGGGAGCTGTTTTTT. This translates into CASSPRLRGANTGELFF.

This rearrangement joins TRBV11-3 to TRBJ2-5; D gene unclear. Trimming removed 3 bases from V and 2 bases from J, with 7 bases in between. The CDR3 consists of 13 residues. Germline lookup yields CDR1 SGHNT and CDR2 YENEEA. CDR3 region: CASSFYGQETQYF. The CDR3 coding sequence is TGTGCCAGCAGCTTTTACGGTCAAGAGACCCAGTACTTC.

This sequence joins TRBV5-1 and TRBJ1-1; D might be TRBD1 (6 bases). The germline V and J ends were trimmed by 0 bases and 4 bases, with 16 bases remaining between them. CDR1 SGHRS and CDR2 YFSETQ come from the germline V gene. The length of the CDR3 is 16 residues. This CDR3 reads CASSLEGRGQGTEAFF. The CDR3 DNA reads TGCGCCAGCAGCTTGGAGGGCCGGGGGCAGGGCACTGAAGCTTTCTTT. Full variable domain (outside the CDR3, taken from reference TRBV5-1 and TRBJ1-1): KAGVTQTPRYLIKTRGQQVTLSCSPISGHRSVSWYQQTPGQGLQFLFEYFSETQRNKGNFPGRFSGRQFSNSRSEMNVSTLELGDSALYLCASSLEGRGQGTEAFFGQGTRLTVV.

This rearrangement joins TRBV5-4 to TRBJ2-7; 8 bases fit TRBD2. CDR1 and CDR2 (germline): SGHNT, YYREEE (reference sequence). The CDR3 has 15 residues. The V gene end was trimmed by 3 bases and the J gene end by 4 bases; junction bases not matched to a gene: 9. The CDR3 DNA reads TGTGCCAGCAGCTGGGGACTAGGAACAGTTTACGAGCAGTACTTC. Residues: CASSWGLGTVYEQYF.

V usage is TRBV28 and J usage is TRBJ1-1; perhaps TRBD1 as D (5 bases). Trimming took off 8 bases at V and 1 base at J, with 14 bases between the two ends. Germline CDR1 and CDR2: MDHEN and SYDVKM. CDR3 length: 14 amino acids. The CDR3 DNA reads as TGTGCCAGCCCCCCTTCGGGGGAGAACACTGAAGCTTTCTTT. It codes for CASPPSGENTEAFF.

This chain uses TRBV4-2 with TRBJ2-2; 7 positions agree with TRBD1. The CDR3 has 15 residues. With 4 bases clipped from V and 3 bases from J, the junction kept 5 bases outside the gene matches. CDR1 is LGHNA and CDR2 is YNFKEQ in the germline V gene. The CDR3 sequence is CASSPPDRDTGELFF. The CDR3, as DNA: TGTGCCAGCAGCCCCCCCGACAGGGACACCGGGGAGCTGTTTTTT.

The chain recombines TRBV18 with TRBJ2-1; TRBD2 might be the D (7 bases). With 6 bases removed from V and 0 bases from J, the gap between germline ends came to 21 bases. Germline V CDR1 and CDR2: KGHSH, LQKENI. The CDR3 is made up of 18 amino acids. CDR3 region: CASSTLWGGTSSYNEQFF. In DNA form, the CDR3 reads TGTGCCAGCTCCACCCTATGGGGGGGCACTAGCTCCTACAATGAGCAGTTCTTC.

This clone occurred a few times. The CDR3 DNA sequence: TGTGCCAGCAGCCGAGCGGGGGAAATAGCTTTCTTT. Protein product: CASSRAGEIAFF. The gene calls are TRBV27 and TRBJ1-1; perhaps TRBD1 as D (5 bases). The germline V and J ends were trimmed by 6 bases and 10 bases, with 15 bases remaining between them. The CDR3 consists of 12 residues. CDR1 is MNHEY and CDR2 is SMNVEV in the germline V gene (reference sequence).

V is TRBV5-4 and J is TRBJ2-7, with D unclear. Looked up from germline, CDR1 is SGHNT and CDR2 is YYREEE (reference sequence). V was pared by 0 bases and J by 0 bases, with 10 bases between. There are 15 residues in the CDR3. The CDR3 DNA follows: TGTGCCAGCAGCTTGGTCGGACCATCCTCCTACGAGCAGTACTTC. Protein sequence: CASSLVGPSSYEQYF.

This sequence joins TRBV6-1 and TRBJ1-4; D gene unclear. CDR1 and CDR2 from the germline V gene are MNHNS and SASEGT. The CDR3 loop spans 13 amino acids. Trimming took off 7 bases at V and 7 bases at J, with 13 bases between the two ends. Here the CDR3 DNA reads TGTGCCAGCAACTCACGACTGGGTGAAAAACTGTTTTTT. Translation gives CASNSRLGEKLFF.

This chain joins TRBV13 and TRBJ1-1; D is perhaps TRBD1 (5 bases). The CDR3 contains 14 residues. Trimming cost V 7 bases and J 5 bases, with 17 bases left between them. Germline V CDR1 and CDR2: PRHDT, FYEKMQ (reference sequence). This chain's CDR3 is CASNVWGLGTEAFF. As DNA, the CDR3 is TGTGCCAGCAACGTTTGGGGGTTGGGGACTGAAGCTTTCTTT.

This clone was seen only once. The rearrangement uses TRBV13 and TRBJ2-3; no firm D call. V gave up 0 bases and J gave up 3 bases, with 7 bases separating them. The CDR3 length is 14 residues. The germline V gene has CDR1 PRHDT and CDR2 FYEKMQ (reference sequence). The CDR3 loop reads CASSLGARTDTQYF. For the CDR3, the DNA is TGTGCCAGCAGCTTAGGCGCGAGAACAGATACGCAGTATTTT. The full variable domain, its missing parts supplied by reference TRBV13 and TRBJ2-3, is AAGVIQSPRHLIKEKRETATLKCYPIPRHDTVYWYQQGPGQDPQFLISFYEKMQSDKGSIPDRFSAQQFSDYHSELNMSSLELGDSALYFCASSLGARTDTQYFGPGTRLTVL.

J is TRBJ2-3 and V is TRBV4-2, with TRBD2 matching over 11 bases. The CDR3 length is 19 residues. Germline CDR1 reads LGHNA; CDR2 reads YNFKEQ. Trimming took 0 bases from V and 3 from J; bases not matched to a gene: 11. CDR3: CASSQDYVAGGTSTDTQYF. CDR3 sequence (DNA): TGTGCCAGCAGCCAAGATTACGTAGCGGGAGGGACCTCTACAGATACGCAGTATTTT.

The chain combines TRBV7-2 with TRBJ2-2; a weak D match, TRBD2 (6 bases). Trimming stripped 1 base from V and 7 bases from J, with 13 bases between. From germline, CDR1 is SGHTA and CDR2 FQGNSA. This CDR3 comprises 15 residues. For the CDR3, the DNA is TGTGCCAGCAGCTTAGGCGCGGGGCAAGGCGGGGAGCTGTTTTTT. This sequence encodes CASSLGAGQGGELFF.

The CDR3: CASSLPGTPWNEQFF. Here the CDR3 DNA reads TGTGCCAGCAGTTTACCAGGGACTCCTTGGAATGAGCAGTTCTTC. The V call is TRBV28, the J call TRBJ2-1; maybe TRBD2 (6 bases). Per the germline V gene, CDR1 is MDHEN and CDR2 is SYDVKM. The CDR3 totals 15 residues. Trimming took off 2 bases at V and 7 bases at J, with 15 bases between the two ends.

This clone was observed once. The V and J genes are TRBV2 and TRBJ2-5; TRBD1 is a possible D gene (5 bases). Germline V gene lookup returns CDR1 SNHLY and CDR2 FYNNEI. The V and J ends lost 3 bases and 2 bases respectively, with 10 bases between them. The length of the CDR3 is 14 residues. The CDR3 bases are TGTGCCAGCAGTGATTCCAGGGTACAAGAGACCCAGTACTTC. It yields the protein CASSDSRVQETQYF.

This clone appeared a few times. The rearrangement joins TRBV29-1 to TRBJ1-2, with D unclear. Trimming pared 1 base from V and 3 bases from J, leaving 6 bases between. This CDR3 is 12 amino acids long. In germline, CDR1 is SQVTM, CDR2 ANQGSEA. CDR3 in DNA: TGCAGCGTTGAAGGGGGAGACTATGGCTACACCTTC. Its protein is CSVEGGDYGYTF.